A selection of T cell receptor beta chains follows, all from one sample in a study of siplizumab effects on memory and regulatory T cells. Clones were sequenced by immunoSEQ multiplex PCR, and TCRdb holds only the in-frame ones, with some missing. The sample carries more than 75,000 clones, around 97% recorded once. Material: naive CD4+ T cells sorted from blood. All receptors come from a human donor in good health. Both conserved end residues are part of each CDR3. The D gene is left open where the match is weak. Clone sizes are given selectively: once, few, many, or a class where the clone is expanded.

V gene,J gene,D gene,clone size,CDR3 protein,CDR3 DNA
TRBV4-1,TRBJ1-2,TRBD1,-,CASSQGPGQGNYGYTF,TGCGCCAGCAGCCAAGGGCCGGGACAGGGAAACTATGGCTACACCTTC
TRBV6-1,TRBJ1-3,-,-,CASSWTDSGNTIYF,TGTGCCAGCAGCTGGACGGACTCTGGAAACACCATATATTTT
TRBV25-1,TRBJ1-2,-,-,CASSEVGNYGYTF,TGTGCCAGCAGTGAAGTAGGGAACTATGGCTACACCTTC
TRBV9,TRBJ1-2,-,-,CASSVGQGRGYTF,TGTGCCAGCAGCGTCGGGCAGGGACGGGGCTACACCTTC
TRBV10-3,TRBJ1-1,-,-,CATKKTETEAFF,TGTGCCACAAAAAAAACGGAAACTGAAGCTTTCTTT
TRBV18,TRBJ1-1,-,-,CASSPWEGGRTEAFF,TGTGCCAGCTCACCATGGGAAGGGGGGAGGACTGAAGCTTTCTTT
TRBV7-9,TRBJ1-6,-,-,CASSTGTLHSPLHF,TGTGCCAGCAGCACAGGGACTTTACATTCACCCCTCCACTTT
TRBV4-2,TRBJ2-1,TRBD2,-,CASSQEPAGDYNEQFF,TGTGCCAGCAGCCAAGAACCAGCGGGGGACTACAATGAGCAGTTCTTC
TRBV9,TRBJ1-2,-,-,CASSVGVGMNYGYTF,TGTGCCAGCAGCGTAGGTGTAGGGATGAACTATGGCTACACCTTC
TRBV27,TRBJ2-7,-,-,CASSKRLDTSYEQYF,TGTGCCAGCAGTAAACGATTAGACACCTCCTACGAGCAGTACTTC
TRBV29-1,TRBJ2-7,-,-,CSVEGQGNEQYF,TGCAGCGTTGAAGGGCAGGGAAACGAGCAGTACTTC
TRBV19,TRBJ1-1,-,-,CASSIVGGSTEAFF,TGTGCCAGTAGTATAGTGGGGGGGAGCACTGAAGCTTTCTTT
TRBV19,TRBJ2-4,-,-,CASGGYNIQYF,TGTGCCAGTGGGGGGTACAACATTCAGTACTTC
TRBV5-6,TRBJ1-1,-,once,CASSPGPGKAFF,TGTGCCAGCAGCCCTGGGCCCGGGAAAGCTTTCTTT
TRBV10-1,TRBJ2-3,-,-,CASSEGGDTQYF,TGCGCCAGCAGTGAGGGTGGAGATACGCAGTATTTT
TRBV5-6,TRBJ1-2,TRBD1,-,CASSLGTGFYGYTF,TGTGCCAGCAGCTTGGGGACAGGGTTCTATGGCTACACCTTC
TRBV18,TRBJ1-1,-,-,CASSPNLLTEAFF,TGTGCCAGCTCACCAAACCTCCTCACTGAAGCTTTCTTT
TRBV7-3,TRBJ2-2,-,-,CASSLFSDASSGELFF,TGTGCCAGCAGCTTATTCAGCGACGCAAGTAGCGGGGAGCTGTTTTTT
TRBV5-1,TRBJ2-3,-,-,CASSWAGGSYTDTQYF,TGCGCCAGCAGCTGGGCTGGGGGCTCTTACACAGATACGCAGTATTTT
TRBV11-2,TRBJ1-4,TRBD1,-,CASSSGQGNEKLFF,TGTGCCAGCAGCTCGGGACAGGGTAATGAAAAACTGTTTTTT
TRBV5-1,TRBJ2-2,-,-,CASSPNPGTGELFF,TGCGCCAGCAGCCCAAACCCGGGCACCGGGGAGCTGTTTTTT
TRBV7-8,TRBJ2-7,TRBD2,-,CASSFSGGDYEQYF,TGTGCCAGCAGTTTCAGCGGGGGCGACTACGAGCAGTACTTC
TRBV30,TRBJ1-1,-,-,CAWSLEVGPTEAFF,TGTGCCTGGAGTCTTGAGGTCGGTCCCACTGAAGCTTTCTTT
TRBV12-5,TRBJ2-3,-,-,CASGLGGSDTQYF,TGTGCTAGTGGACTCGGGGGATCAGATACGCAGTATTTT
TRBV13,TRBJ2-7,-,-,CASSLIGQPYEQYF,TGTGCCAGCAGCTTAATCGGGCAGCCCTACGAGCAGTACTTC
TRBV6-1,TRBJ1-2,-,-,CASRTANYGYTF,TGTGCCAGTAGGACAGCTAACTATGGCTACACCTTC
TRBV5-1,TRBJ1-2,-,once,CASSFEGRDYGYTF,TGCGCCAGCAGCTTCGAAGGCCGGGACTATGGCTACACCTTC